A selection of T cell receptor beta chains follows, all from one sample in a study of vaccination and CD4 T cells after COVID-19. The antigens these receptors bind are not known. TCRdb independently ran MiXCR on the PCR reads; one entry per CDR3 protein. The profile shows about 20,000 distinct CDR3 sequences, approximately 30% of them singletons. Sequenced sample: cultured CD4+ T cells from blood. The receptors derive from a human donor with COVID-19. CDR3s leave out the opening cysteine and the closing phenylalanine or tryptophan.

CDR3: ASSQLAGYPNEQF
V: TRBV7-9

CDR3: SARGDGRTGETQY
V: TRBV20-1

CDR3: ASRLSSSGNTIY
V: TRBV28

CDR3: ASSAERSNQPQH
V: TRBV6-4

CDR3: ASSVEGGGTQH
V: TRBV9

CDR3: ASRSQGATSNQPQH
V: TRBV12-3/TRBV12-4

CDR3: ASSLGGSSPSSGNTIY
V: TRBV5-1

CDR3: ASSMTGSTNYGYT
V: TRBV19

CDR3: ASSQTGTGDTGELF
V: TRBV5-4

CDR3: ASSSLQGYEQY
V: TRBV6-5

CDR3: ASSLWDSLQETQY
V: TRBV7-2

CDR3: ASSLAGGRAGELF
V: TRBV7-2

CDR3: ASSYGRYGIEQY
V: TRBV6-5

CDR3: ATSVERGPGELF
V: TRBV24-1

CDR3: ASSQRTGRIYEQY
V: TRBV7-2

CDR3: ASSTQGQGATEAF
V: TRBV19

CDR3: ASSLDPGGSGELF
V: TRBV7-2

CDR3: ASSEWGRRVEKLF
V: TRBV10-1

CDR3: ASSSRDSKSYGYT
V: TRBV6-2/TRBV6-3

CDR3: ASSLYSEAF
V: TRBV7-9

CDR3: SVERGTGARTEAF
V: TRBV29-1

CDR3: SVDAGTDTQY
V: TRBV29-1

CDR3: ASRGSGTNEKLF
V: TRBV5-4